These 4 T cell receptor beta chains were all obtained from the same sample, sequenced in a study of cytomegalovirus exposure and HLA in healthy donors. PCR was performed using 60 Vbeta and 13 Jbeta primers. Using immunoSEQ multiplex PCR, the repertoire was profiled, and TCRdb retains in-frame clones only, with some absent. The top ten hold approximately 3.7% of the sample, which has around 100,000 clones, approximately 80% seen once. The sequencing sample was made of PBMCs. Receptor source: a female donor in good health and CMV-seropositive.

This clone has only one observation. The chain joins TRBV20-1 to TRBJ2-1; D not resolved. The CDR3 loop spans 10 amino acids. V dropped 4 bases and J dropped 6 bases, with 4 bases sitting between them. From germline, CDR1 is DFQATT and CDR2 SNEGSKA (reference sequence). The CDR3 is CSAMSNEQFF. The CDR3 DNA reads TGCAGTGCTATGAGCAATGAGCAGTTCTTC.

This clone showed up just a few times. The rearrangement joins TRBV25-1 to TRBJ2-1; 10 bases align to TRBD2. The V and J ends lost 4 bases and 7 bases, in that order; junction bases with no gene match: 10. Germline CDR1 reads MGHDK; CDR2 reads SYGVNS. This CDR3 contains 16 residues. The CDR3: CASSAGGLAGGNEQFF. Written as DNA, the CDR3 is TGTGCCAGCAGTGCCGGGGGGTTAGCGGGAGGTAATGAGCAGTTCTTC.

V is TRBV15 and J is TRBJ1-5, with D uncertain. Per the germline V gene, CDR1 is LNHNV and CDR2 is YYDKDF (reference sequence). The CDR3 is made up of 17 amino acids. V was pared by 1 base and J by 6 bases, with 19 bases between. In DNA form, the CDR3 reads TGTGCCACCAGCAGAGTCCCTTTACGGGGTCTGGGTCAGCCCCAGCATTTT. The encoded protein is CATSRVPLRGLGQPQHF.

The chain links TRBV5-5 to TRBJ1-2; 7 nucleotides align to TRBD1. V lost 4 bases, J lost 8 bases, and 14 bases stayed unmatched. The CDR3 covers 15 residues. Germline-derived CDR1 and CDR2 are SGHKS and YYEKEE (reference sequence). The CDR3 nucleotides read TGTGCCAGCAGCCCACCTCCCGGGACAGTAAACGGCTACACCTTC. Translation: CASSPPPGTVNGYTF.